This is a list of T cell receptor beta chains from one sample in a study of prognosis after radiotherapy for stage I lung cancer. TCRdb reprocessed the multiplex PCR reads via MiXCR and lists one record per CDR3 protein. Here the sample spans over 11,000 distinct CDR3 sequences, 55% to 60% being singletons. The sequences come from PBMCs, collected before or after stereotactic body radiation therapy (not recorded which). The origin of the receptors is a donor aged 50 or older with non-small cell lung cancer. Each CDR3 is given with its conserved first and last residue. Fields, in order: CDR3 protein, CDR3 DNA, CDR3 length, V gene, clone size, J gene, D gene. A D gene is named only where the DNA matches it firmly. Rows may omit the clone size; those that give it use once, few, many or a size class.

cdr3_aa: CASSSTGGTDTQYF; cdr3_nt: TGCGCCAGCAGCTCGACAGGGGGCACAGATACGCAGTATTTT; cdr3_length: 14; v_call: TRBV5-1; clone_size: -; j_call: TRBJ2-3; d_call: TRBD1
cdr3_aa: CASSEAFTNTEAFF; cdr3_nt: TGTGCCAGCAGTGAGGCCTTCACGAACACTGAAGCTTTCTTT; cdr3_length: 14; v_call: TRBV6-1; clone_size: once; j_call: TRBJ1-1; d_call: -
cdr3_aa: CASSLETFPTGELFF; cdr3_nt: TGCGCCAGCAGCTTGGAAACCTTTCCCACCGGGGAGCTGTTTTTT; cdr3_length: 15; v_call: TRBV5-1; clone_size: medium-sized; j_call: TRBJ2-2; d_call: -
cdr3_aa: CASSSPDWYQPQHF; cdr3_nt: TGTGCCAGCAGTTCCCCTGACTGGTATCAGCCCCAGCATTTT; cdr3_length: 14; v_call: TRBV28; clone_size: -; j_call: TRBJ1-5; d_call: -
cdr3_aa: CSAILAVDTGELFF; cdr3_nt: TGCAGTGCTATACTAGCGGTAGACACCGGGGAGCTGTTTTTT; cdr3_length: 14; v_call: TRBV20-1; clone_size: few; j_call: TRBJ2-2; d_call: TRBD2
cdr3_aa: CASRTELSYNSPLHF; cdr3_nt: TGTGCCAGCAGGACCGAACTCTCCTATAATTCACCCCTCCACTTT; cdr3_length: 15; v_call: TRBV6-1; clone_size: -; j_call: TRBJ1-6; d_call: -
cdr3_aa: CASRPFRDRGPGELFF; cdr3_nt: TGTGCCAGCAGACCCTTCCGGGACAGGGGGCCCGGGGAGCTGTTTTTT; cdr3_length: 16; v_call: TRBV11-3; clone_size: many; j_call: TRBJ2-2; d_call: TRBD1
cdr3_aa: CSAGIAGPAYEQYF; cdr3_nt: TGCAGTGCCGGGATAGCGGGACCCGCCTACGAGCAGTACTTC; cdr3_length: 14; v_call: TRBV20-1; clone_size: medium-sized; j_call: TRBJ2-7; d_call: TRBD2
cdr3_aa: CASIQDGGQGTEAFF; cdr3_nt: TGTGCCAGCATCCAAGACGGGGGGCAGGGCACTGAAGCTTTCTTT; cdr3_length: 15; v_call: TRBV5-6; clone_size: -; j_call: TRBJ1-1; d_call: -
cdr3_aa: CAGSPMEGSEQYF; cdr3_nt: TGTGCCGGCAGCCCAATGGAGGGGAGCGAGCAGTACTTC; cdr3_length: 13; v_call: TRBV3-1; clone_size: many; j_call: TRBJ2-7; d_call: -
cdr3_aa: CASSLPTGTSGSTDTQYF; cdr3_nt: TGTGCCAGCAGCCTACCGACGGGGACTAGCGGTAGCACAGATACGCAGTATTTT; cdr3_length: 18; v_call: TRBV3-1; clone_size: -; j_call: TRBJ2-3; d_call: TRBD2
cdr3_aa: CASSGSGVGETQYF; cdr3_nt: TGTGCTAGCAGCGGTTCTGGGGTGGGAGAGACCCAGTACTTC; cdr3_length: 14; v_call: TRBV7-7; clone_size: many; j_call: TRBJ2-5; d_call: -
cdr3_aa: CAWSVRGGSTNEQFF; cdr3_nt: TGTGCCTGGAGTGTACGCGGCGGGAGCACCAATGAGCAGTTCTTC; cdr3_length: 15; v_call: TRBV30; clone_size: few; j_call: TRBJ2-1; d_call: TRBD2
cdr3_aa: CARTQGRLASKRDQTSQPQHF; cdr3_nt: TGTGCCAGAACCCAAGGTAGACTAGCCAGCAAAAGGGACCAGACTAGCCAGCCACAGCATTTT; cdr3_length: 21; v_call: TRBV6-2/TRBV6-3; clone_size: -; j_call: TRBJ1-5; d_call: -
cdr3_aa: CSARDMGELFF; cdr3_nt: TGCAGTGCTAGAGATATGGGGGAGCTGTTTTTT; cdr3_length: 11; v_call: TRBV20-1; clone_size: medium-sized; j_call: TRBJ2-2; d_call: -
cdr3_aa: CVSSFSSGRGGDTQYF; cdr3_nt: TGCGTCAGCAGCTTCTCCAGCGGGAGAGGAGGGGATACGCAGTATTTT; cdr3_length: 16; v_call: TRBV5-1; clone_size: few; j_call: TRBJ2-3; d_call: TRBD2
cdr3_aa: CASILTSGYNEQFF; cdr3_nt: TGTGCCAGCATTCTAACTAGCGGTTACAATGAGCAGTTCTTC; cdr3_length: 14; v_call: TRBV28; clone_size: -; j_call: TRBJ2-1; d_call: TRBD2
cdr3_aa: CATSTPGLEGVSDTQYF; cdr3_nt: TGTGCCACCAGCACACCGGGACTAGAGGGAGTTTCAGATACGCAGTATTTT; cdr3_length: 17; v_call: TRBV15; clone_size: -; j_call: TRBJ2-3; d_call: TRBD2
cdr3_aa: CSAEEASGGPRTQYF; cdr3_nt: TGCAGTGCCGAGGAGGCTAGCGGGGGCCCACGGACCCAGTACTTC; cdr3_length: 15; v_call: TRBV20-1; clone_size: few; j_call: TRBJ2-5; d_call: TRBD2
cdr3_aa: CASRSRGGIYEQYF; cdr3_nt: TGTGCCAGCAGGTCCCGGGGCGGGATTTACGAGCAGTACTTC; cdr3_length: 14; v_call: TRBV5-6; clone_size: many; j_call: TRBJ2-7; d_call: -
cdr3_aa: CASSSLRTEVMNTEAFF; cdr3_nt: TGCGCCAGCAGCTCTTTGCGGACAGAGGTAATGAACACTGAAGCTTTCTTT; cdr3_length: 17; v_call: TRBV5-1; clone_size: -; j_call: TRBJ1-1; d_call: -
cdr3_aa: CASRGSVGWAGELFF; cdr3_nt: TGTGCCAGCAGAGGGAGCGTGGGATGGGCCGGGGAGCTTTTTTTT; cdr3_length: 15; v_call: TRBV27; clone_size: -; j_call: TRBJ2-2; d_call: -
cdr3_aa: CASSTQGADYNEQFF; cdr3_nt: TGTGCCAGCAGCACACAGGGGGCGGATTACAATGAGCAGTTCTTC; cdr3_length: 15; v_call: TRBV5-5; clone_size: -; j_call: TRBJ2-1; d_call: TRBD1
cdr3_aa: CASSATGRSGNTIYF; cdr3_nt: TGTGCCAGTAGTGCCACAGGTAGATCTGGAAACACCATATATTTT; cdr3_length: 15; v_call: TRBV19; clone_size: -; j_call: TRBJ1-3; d_call: -
cdr3_aa: CASSLFGGANSPLHF; cdr3_nt: TGTGCCAGCAGTTTATTCGGGGGTGCTAATTCACCCCTCCACTTT; cdr3_length: 15; v_call: TRBV28; clone_size: -; j_call: TRBJ1-6; d_call: -
cdr3_aa: CASSFPTLARRWNTGELFF; cdr3_nt: TGTGCCAGCAGTTTTCCAACCTTAGCTAGACGTTGGAACACCGGGGAGCTGTTTTTC; cdr3_length: 19; v_call: TRBV6-2/TRBV6-3; clone_size: -; j_call: TRBJ2-2; d_call: -
cdr3_aa: CASSYSSGDNTGELFF; cdr3_nt: TGTGCCAGCAGTTACTCGAGCGGGGATAACACCGGGGAGCTGTTTTTT; cdr3_length: 16; v_call: TRBV6-5; clone_size: -; j_call: TRBJ2-2; d_call: TRBD2
cdr3_aa: CSAKTELGTGELFF; cdr3_nt: TGCAGTGCAAAGACGGAACTCGGCACCGGGGAGCTGTTTTTT; cdr3_length: 14; v_call: TRBV20-1; clone_size: -; j_call: TRBJ2-2; d_call: -
cdr3_aa: CASGSRVFGGYTF; cdr3_nt: TGTGCCAGTGGCTCGAGGGTCTTCGGGGGCTACACCTTC; cdr3_length: 13; v_call: TRBV19; clone_size: -; j_call: TRBJ1-2; d_call: -
cdr3_aa: CATDPAGGHNEQFF; cdr3_nt: TGTGCCACCGACCCAGCGGGAGGGCACAATGAGCAGTTCTTC; cdr3_length: 14; v_call: TRBV24-1; clone_size: -; j_call: TRBJ2-1; d_call: TRBD2
cdr3_aa: CAWSPSSNQPQHF; cdr3_nt: TGTGCCTGGAGTCCCTCTAGCAATCAGCCCCAGCATTTT; cdr3_length: 13; v_call: TRBV30; clone_size: -; j_call: TRBJ1-5; d_call: -
cdr3_aa: CASSEYWQGYGYTF; cdr3_nt: TGTGCCAGCAGTGAATATTGGCAGGGCTATGGCTACACCTTC; cdr3_length: 14; v_call: TRBV25-1; clone_size: -; j_call: TRBJ1-2; d_call: -
cdr3_aa: CAISYSPPEGLYSEQFF; cdr3_nt: TGTGCCATCAGTTACTCACCCCCGGAGGGGCTCTACAGTGAGCAGTTCTTC; cdr3_length: 17; v_call: TRBV6-5; clone_size: -; j_call: TRBJ2-1; d_call: -
cdr3_aa: CASSPGSSGNTIYF; cdr3_nt: TGTGCCAGCAGCCCCGGCAGCTCTGGAAACACCATATATTTT; cdr3_length: 14; v_call: TRBV6-1; clone_size: medium-sized; j_call: TRBJ1-3; d_call: -
cdr3_aa: CASSLNQETQYF; cdr3_nt: TGTGCCAGCTCACTCAACCAAGAGACCCAGTACTTC; cdr3_length: 12; v_call: TRBV18; clone_size: many; j_call: TRBJ2-5; d_call: -
cdr3_aa: CASSPNPTGLGPEAFF; cdr3_nt: TGTGCCAGCAGCCCGAACCCCACAGGGTTGGGTCCTGAAGCTTTCTTT; cdr3_length: 16; v_call: TRBV7-6; clone_size: many; j_call: TRBJ1-1; d_call: -
cdr3_aa: CASSSRTGLTDTQYF; cdr3_nt: TGTGCCAGCAGCTCAAGGACAGGGCTCACAGATACGCAGTATTTT; cdr3_length: 15; v_call: TRBV9; clone_size: many; j_call: TRBJ2-3; d_call: TRBD1
cdr3_aa: CSVSDRVKEQYF; cdr3_nt: TGCAGCGTTTCGGACAGGGTCAAAGAGCAGTACTTC; cdr3_length: 12; v_call: TRBV29-1; clone_size: many; j_call: TRBJ2-7; d_call: TRBD1
cdr3_aa: CASPNSYEQYF; cdr3_nt: TGTGCCAGCCCGAACTCCTACGAGCAGTACTTC; cdr3_length: 11; v_call: TRBV18; clone_size: many; j_call: TRBJ2-7; d_call: -
cdr3_aa: CASSLEVGLGELFF; cdr3_nt: TGCGCCAGCAGCTTGGAGGTGGGTCTCGGGGAGCTGTTTTTT; cdr3_length: 14; v_call: TRBV5-1; clone_size: once; j_call: TRBJ2-2; d_call: -
cdr3_aa: CASSWLGEQFF; cdr3_nt: TGTGCCAGCAGTTGGTTGGGTGAGCAGTTCTTC; cdr3_length: 11; v_call: TRBV6-1; clone_size: -; j_call: TRBJ2-1; d_call: -
cdr3_aa: CASRDRGGDQPQHF; cdr3_nt: TGTGCCAGTAGGGACAGGGGGGGGGATCAGCCCCAGCATTTT; cdr3_length: 14; v_call: TRBV19; clone_size: once; j_call: TRBJ1-5; d_call: TRBD1
cdr3_aa: CASRTLDWPVNQPQHF; cdr3_nt: TGTGCCAGCAGGACCTTGGATTGGCCAGTCAATCAGCCCCAGCATTTT; cdr3_length: 16; v_call: TRBV27; clone_size: -; j_call: TRBJ1-5; d_call: -